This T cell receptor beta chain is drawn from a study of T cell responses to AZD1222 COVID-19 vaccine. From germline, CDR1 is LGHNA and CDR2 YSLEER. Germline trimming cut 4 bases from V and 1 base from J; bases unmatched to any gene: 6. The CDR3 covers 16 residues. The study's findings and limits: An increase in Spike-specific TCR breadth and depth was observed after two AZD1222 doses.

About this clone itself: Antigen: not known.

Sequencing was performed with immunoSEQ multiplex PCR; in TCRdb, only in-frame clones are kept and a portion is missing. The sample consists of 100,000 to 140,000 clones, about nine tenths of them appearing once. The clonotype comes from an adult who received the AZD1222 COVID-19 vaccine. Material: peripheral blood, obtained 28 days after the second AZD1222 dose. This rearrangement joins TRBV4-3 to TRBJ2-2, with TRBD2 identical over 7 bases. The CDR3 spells CASSREAGRNTGELFF. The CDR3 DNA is TGCGCCAGCAGCCGAGAAGCGGGGCGGAACACCGGGGAGCTGTTTTTT.